This T cell receptor beta chain derives from a study of blood T cell repertoires in COVID-19. Overall study: COVID-19 samples, acute and convalescent, were from the United States, Italy and Spain.

The data were produced by immunoSEQ multiplex PCR, yet TCRdb's version contains in-frame clones alone and is incomplete. Of fewer than 650,000 clones in the sample, roughly nine tenths were seen once. Those enrolled in Seattle joined during active infection and were followed longitudinally afterward. Germline V gene lookup returns CDR1 MGHRA and CDR2 YSYEKL. The CDR3 loop spans 19 amino acids. V shed 0 bases and J shed 6 bases, with 26 bases lying between them. The chain has TRBV4-1 and TRBJ1-2; D gene unclear. Sequencing input: peripheral blood. The clonotype comes from a woman between 45 and 60 years old with COVID-19, enrolled during active disease. Here the CDR3 DNA reads TGCGCCAGCAGCCAAGATAATTCGCCCAGGCGCCGAACATTTAATGGCTACACCTTC. Its protein is CASSQDNSPRRRTFNGYTF.